This TCR beta chain is drawn from a study of cytomegalovirus exposure and HLA in healthy donors. Study-wide findings and caveats: Later analysis indicated greater clonal expansion among HLA-associated TCR beta chains than among equally common other chains.

This PCR relied on a set of 60 Vbeta primers and 13 Jbeta primers. Measured with immunoSEQ multiplex PCR; TCRdb has only the in-frame clones, and not every one. The table has under 150,000 clones, over 75% seen once. Only a few counts were recorded for this clone. Its antigen remains unknown. The length of the CDR3 is 14 residues. The germline V gene has CDR1 MNHEY and CDR2 SMNVEV (reference sequence). The V and J ends lost 2 bases and 10 bases respectively, with 12 bases between them. The origin of this receptor is a woman in her thirties or forties in good health and CMV-seropositive. The chain links TRBV27 to TRBJ1-6, with D perhaps TRBD1 (6 bases). What was sequenced was PBMCs. The CDR3 DNA follows: TGTGCCAGCAGTTTAACGGGGGGCGGATCACCCCTCCACTTT. Translation gives CASSLTGGGSPLHF.